This TCR beta chain was sequenced in a study of graft-versus-host responses after intestinal transplantation. On the study more broadly: Recipients were given multivisceral, liver-intestinal, or isolated intestinal transplants. Once they had received anti-thymocyte globulin induction, all recipients took tacrolimus and steroids for about three years.

General study points: In patients with graft-donor T cell macrochimerism, allograft graft-versus-host to host-versus-graft clonal ratios were high. Ileal or blood samples showed some GvH clones first, and such clones were also found in recipient marrow.

Turning to this clone: Its antigen is still unknown.

The repertoire was sequenced with immunoSEQ multiplex PCR; TCRdb's copy has only in-frame clones and lacks some. The sample lists roughly 93,000 clones; around 93% were seen once. This receptor was identified in a human donor who was the organ donor for an intestinal transplant. The starting material was unstimulated CD8+ T cells sorted from spleen or lymph node cells, obtained before transplant.

The CDR3 here is CSVRTVSYEQYF. CDR3 sequence (DNA): TGCAGCGTACGGACAGTCTCCTACGAGCAGTACTTC. V gene TRBV29-1 combines with J gene TRBJ2-7, with D perhaps matching TRBD1 (6 bases). The ends were cut back, 6 bases at V and 0 bases at J, with 9 bases in the middle. CDR1 and CDR2 (germline): SQVTM, ANQGSEA. This CDR3 spans 12 amino acids.